The rows below give T cell receptor beta chains drawn from one sample of a study of T cells after yellow fever vaccination. One entry per CDR3 protein results from TCRdb running MiXCR on the 5' RACE reads. Here the sample spans 500,000 to 550,000 distinct CDR3 sequences, just over 20% being singletons. The starting material was PBMCs, obtained roughly 20 days after the first yellow fever vaccination. The receptors stem from a man aged 18 to 29 who received the YFV17D yellow fever vaccine. Each CDR3 is given with its conserved first and last residue. A D gene is named only where the DNA matches it firmly. Clone size appears in some rows only: once, few, many, or a class for an expanded clone.

V,D,J,size,DNA,CDR3
TRBV15,.,TRBJ2-7,.,TGTGCCACCAGCCGAGACGCGGCAGCTCCTACGAAGAACTACGAGCAGTACTTC,CATSRDAAAPTKNYEQYF
TRBV11-2,TRBD1,TRBJ1-4,.,TGTGCCAGCAGAGGGGTTAGCGAGGGGGCAGGGGAAAAACTGTTTTTT,CASRGVSEGAGEKLFF
TRBV20-1,.,TRBJ1-1,.,TGCAGTGCTACATCTCTAAGGGGGGCGGTGGGGACTGAAGCTTTCTTT,CSATSLRGAVGTEAFF
TRBV12-3/TRBV12-4,.,TRBJ1-1,.,TGTGCCAGCAGTGTAACAGGGTATTCTGAAGCTTTCTTT,CASSVTGYSEAFF
TRBV6-2/TRBV6-3,TRBD2,TRBJ2-1,many,TGTGCCAGCAGAACCGGGCCTAGCGGGGGCGCGGGCTTGAGATACAATGAGCAGTTCTTC,CASRTGPSGGAGLRYNEQFF
TRBV24-1,.,TRBJ2-5,few,TGTGCCACCAGTGAGTCCGGGACCAACAACCAAGAGACCCAGTACTTC,CATSESGTNNQETQYF
TRBV20-1,TRBD1,TRBJ1-5,few,TGCAGTGCTAGCCAGGGGGGCCTCGTCGGCAATCAGCCCCAGCATTTT,CSASQGGLVGNQPQHF
TRBV20-1,TRBD1,TRBJ1-3,.,TGCAGTGCTAGTAGACAGGGGGCTCCCGGAAACACCATATATTTT,CSASRQGAPGNTIYF
TRBV20-1,.,TRBJ2-1,.,TGCAGTGCTCGGCCCGACAGACCCTACAATGAGCAGTTCTTC,CSARPDRPYNEQFF
TRBV10-3,.,TRBJ1-1,.,TGTGCCATCAGTGCACAGGGCACTGAAGCTTTCTTT,CAISAQGTEAFF
TRBV10-3,.,TRBJ2-5,.,TGTGCCATCAGGCCGGTTGGTCTGGGGGAGACCCAGTACTTC,CAIRPVGLGETQYF
TRBV5-1,.,TRBJ1-1,few,TGCGCCAGCAAAAGTGATCCGGAGGGTAACACTGAAGCTTTCTTT,CASKSDPEGNTEAFF
TRBV2,.,TRBJ2-3,.,TGTGCCAGCAGAAACAGGGCAGATACGCAGTATTTT,CASRNRADTQYF
TRBV7-3,.,TRBJ2-2,few,TGTGCCAGCAAGGTTCAGGGAGAAACCGGGGAGCTGTTTTTT,CASKVQGETGELFF
TRBV7-3,.,TRBJ2-1,.,TGTGCCAGCAGCTTAAACCCTGCGGGGGCGACGGGGAATGAGCAGTTCTTC,CASSLNPAGATGNEQFF
TRBV6-1,.,TRBJ2-7,few,TGTGCCAGCAGTCTCCGGGTCCGATCCTACGAGCAGTACTTC,CASSLRVRSYEQYF
TRBV27,.,TRBJ1-1,.,TGTGCCAGCAGCTCCCGGGTGCACACTGAAGCTTTCTTT,CASSSRVHTEAFF
TRBV24-1,.,TRBJ1-5,few,TGTGCCACCAGTTTAAACGCACGGGACACGGCCCAGCATTTT,CATSLNARDTAQHF
TRBV19,.,TRBJ2-1,.,TGTGCCAGTAGGATCACCTCCACATCTTACAATGAGCAGTTCTTC,CASRITSTSYNEQFF
TRBV6-1,.,TRBJ2-5,few,TGTGCCAGCAGGAGGGCAGGGTTGGAGACCCAGTACTTC,CASRRAGLETQYF
TRBV7-3,.,TRBJ2-1,few,TGTGCCAGCAGCTTAACGGGTACAGGGCCTTCCTACAATGAGCAGTTCTTC,CASSLTGTGPSYNEQFF
TRBV29-1,.,TRBJ1-1,.,TGCAGCGTTTGGGAGGTAGGAGCTTTCTTT,CSVWEVGAFF
TRBV7-9,.,TRBJ2-3,.,TGTGCCAGCAGCTCCACGATTGGGTGGGATACGCAGTATTTT,CASSSTIGWDTQYF
TRBV5-5,.,TRBJ2-7,few,TGTGCCAGCAGCCGAGAGGGGCGCGCCAGCTCCTACGAGCAGTACTTC,CASSREGRASSYEQYF
TRBV7-2,TRBD1,TRBJ1-1,.,TGTGCCAGCAGCATGACAGGGGGGAACACTGAAGCTTTCTTT,CASSMTGGNTEAFF
TRBV6-1,TRBD1,TRBJ2-5,once,TGTGCCAGCAGTACGGGACAGGGGCAGACCCAGTACTTC,CASSTGQGQTQYF
TRBV12-3/TRBV12-4,TRBD2,TRBJ2-1,.,TGTGCCAGCAGTTTGGCGGGGGGGGACAATGAGCAGTTCTTC,CASSLAGGDNEQFF
TRBV27,.,TRBJ2-1,few,TGTGCCAGCAGTTTAATCCCTGATTTCCCCTACAATGAGCAGTTCTTC,CASSLIPDFPYNEQFF
TRBV28,.,TRBJ1-2,few,TGTGCCAGCAGTTCAACCAGGGTCGGCTACACCTTC,CASSSTRVGYTF
TRBV20-1,.,TRBJ2-5,.,TGCAGTGCTAGGTTGGCGGGGGAGACCCAGTACTTC,CSARLAGETQYF
TRBV4-3,.,TRBJ2-2,.,TGCGCCAGCAGCCAATCACTAGTTAACACCGGGGAGCTGTTTTTT,CASSQSLVNTGELFF
TRBV12-3/TRBV12-4,.,TRBJ2-5,few,TGTGCCAGCAGCCAGCGAGGTGACTTCCAAGAGACCCAGTACTTC,CASSQRGDFQETQYF
TRBV6-5,.,TRBJ1-2,few,TGTGCCAGCAGTTACGAGGCAGGGAGGAACTATGGCTACACCTTC,CASSYEAGRNYGYTF
TRBV6-2/TRBV6-3,.,TRBJ1-4,.,TGTGCCAGCAGTTATTTCGGCGCTATGAATGAAAAACTGTTTTTT,CASSYFGAMNEKLFF
TRBV6-1,.,TRBJ2-1,few,TGTGCCAGCGGGATATTGCAGTACAATGAGCAGTTCTTC,CASGILQYNEQFF
TRBV4-3,TRBD2,TRBJ2-3,few,TGCGCCAGCAGCCAAGATAGGCAGCGGGGCTTCGCGAATACGCAGTATTTT,CASSQDRQRGFANTQYF
TRBV2,TRBD1,TRBJ2-7,.,TGTGCCTTCAGGCCTAACCGACAGGGTGTAGGGGACTACGAGCAGTACTTC,CAFRPNRQGVGDYEQYF
TRBV30,TRBD1,TRBJ2-3,.,TGTGCCTGGAGTTCTTGGGGACAGGGCACAGATACGCAGTATTTT,CAWSSWGQGTDTQYF
TRBV7-2,.,TRBJ2-3,.,TGTGCCAGCAGCTATCGCACAGATACGCAGTATTTT,CASSYRTDTQYF
TRBV5-1,TRBD1,TRBJ2-5,few,TGCGCCAGCAGCAACGGACAGGGCGGGACCCAGTACTTC,CASSNGQGGTQYF
TRBV29-1,.,TRBJ1-5,.,TGCAGCGTTGAATTAGTCACGGAGGTCAATCAGCCCCAGCATTTT,CSVELVTEVNQPQHF
TRBV7-2,TRBD2,TRBJ2-1,once,TGTGCCAGCAGCCGGCCGAGGACTAGCGAGGACAATGAGCAGTTCTTC,CASSRPRTSEDNEQFF
TRBV20-1,.,TRBJ2-5,few,TGCAGTGCTGGTAGGACAGTCCAAGAGACCCAGTACTTC,CSAGRTVQETQYF
TRBV7-8,.,TRBJ2-6,.,TGTGCCAGCAGCTTAGGGGCCCCGAACTCTGGGGCCAACGTCCTGACTTTC,CASSLGAPNSGANVLTF